This TCR beta chain was retrieved from a study of OX40 agonist ivuxolimab in advanced cancers. Some background on the complete study: Ivuxolimab was an agonistic, fully human IgG2 monoclonal antibody directed against OX40 (CD134), a costimulatory receptor. Intravenous ivuxolimab was administered to patients every 2 weeks at six dose levels: 0.01, 0.1, 0.3, 1.5, 3 and 10 mg/kg. Among the approximately 50 dose-escalation patients, around 20 had hepatocellular carcinoma, roughly 15 melanoma, 9 renal cell carcinoma and 9 head and neck cancer. In the dose-escalation cohort, about four fifths of patients were male, and the mean age was 60 years with a range of about 20 to 79. Patients were allowed to have had prior anti-PD-1, anti-PD-L1 or anti-CTLA-4 therapy, and around 41% of the dose-escalation patients had previously received checkpoint inhibitors. Partial responses were achieved by three dose-escalation patients, of whom one had hepatocellular carcinoma and two had cutaneous melanoma. Peripheral TCRbeta sequencing aimed to test whether ivuxolimab altered TCR sequence diversity and caused clonal T-cell expansion. The paper covers the monotherapy dose-escalation part of the phase I ivuxolimab trial, which included N = 52 patients.

What the work shows at the level of the full study, not this receptor alone: Low levels of normalized T-cell clonal expansion were also seen in some nonresponding patients. Antigen specificity was not determined for the clonally expanded peripheral T cells. At doses of 0.1 to 3.0 mg/kg, clonal expansion of both CD4+ and CD8+ T cells in blood was seen between baseline and week 6. In the 0.1-3.0 mg/kg groups, partial responders had among the lowest normalized peripheral clonal expansion, particularly in CD8+ T cells. On average, CD8+ T cells showed more expanded clones than CD4+ T cells after ivuxolimab.

Patients with a history of autoimmune disease or receiving systemic immunosuppression were excluded from the trial. Peripheral blood for TCR sequencing was collected from all dose cohorts at baseline, on cycle 4 day 1, and on cycle 7 day 1. Samples were obtained from an open-label, multicenter, first-in-human phase I dose-escalation trial of ivuxolimab. Adults with locally advanced or metastatic melanoma, renal cell, hepatocellular, or head and neck squamous cell carcinoma were enrolled in the trial. Before TCR sequencing, CD4+ T cells and CD8+ T cells from peripheral blood were sorted into separate populations. For sequencing of the TCRbeta CDR3 region, genomic DNA was extracted from the sorted cells. TCRbeta CDR3 regions were sequenced using the immunoSEQ Assay. TCRdb took this table from immuneACCESS and kept in-frame rearrangements with V and J called. Such tables lack part of the clones; where checked against another copy, unresolved V genes explain under half of the gap, and the rest is unexplained. The sample table contains around 85,000 clones; only one count was recorded for less than 95% of them. About 1.6% of the sample belongs to the ten largest clones.

With respect to this clone: The antigen it recognizes is unknown. No base qualities exist here, and no much larger clone lies one base off it.

Deletion took 2 bases off V and 2 bases off J, with a span of 12 bases between the germline ends. Taken from cysteine to phenylalanine, the CDR3 has 15 residues. The read is trimmed to its CDR3 DNA, 45 bases read in frame from base 1. For CDR1 and CDR2, the germline V gene lists MDHEN and SYDVKM. Recombination connected TRBV28 to TRBJ2-5, with the D segment identity uncertain. The origin of this receptor is an adult with an advanced solid tumor such as melanoma, head and neck, liver or kidney cancer. The material sequenced was CD4+ or CD8+ T cells sorted from blood, taken in a trial of the OX40 agonist ivuxolimab. The nucleotide sequence reads TGTGCCAGCAGTTTAAGCCGGGTACGGCAAGAGACCCAGTACTTC. Its protein is CASSLSRVRQETQYF.